These 25 T cell receptor beta chains were sequenced from one sample in a study of chemoradiotherapy in HPV16-positive cancers. Here immunoSEQ multiplex PCR was the method, and the copy in TCRdb shows in-frame clones only, minus some. The repertoire has around 68,000 clones, about 90% of them found once; the top ten carry more than 3.5%. The material was blood, obtained from a patient who underwent chemoradiotherapy. The receptor source for this set is a human donor with HPV-associated anogenital cancer.

Only a few counts were recorded for this clone. V gene TRBV5-1 combines with J gene TRBJ1-1, with 8 bases identical to TRBD1. The CDR3 is made up of 13 amino acids. V lost 2 bases to trimming and J lost 4 bases; unmatched junction nucleotides: 1. The germline V gene encodes CDR1 SGHRS and CDR2 YFSETQ. CDR3 sequence (DNA): TGCGCCAGCAGCTTAACAGGGGGCACTGAAGCTTTCTTT. As protein: CASSLTGGTEAFF.

V is TRBV10-3 and J is TRBJ1-2, with a possible D match to TRBD1 (6 bases). The CDR3 contains 17 residues. Germline CDR1 and CDR2: ENHRY and SYGVKD. Between the trimmed V and J ends, which lost 4 bases and 0 bases, there was a span of 18 bases. Here the CDR3 reads CAISVGAGQTSNYGYTF. As DNA, the CDR3 is TGTGCCATCAGTGTAGGGGCCGGACAGACCTCTAACTATGGCTACACCTTC.

The CDR3 DNA follows: TGTGCCAGCAGCCCCGGACAGACGGGCTCCTATAATTCACCCCTCCACTTT. It is translated as CASSPGQTGSYNSPLHF. The V and J genes are TRBV7-6 and TRBJ1-6, with D tentatively TRBD1 (6 bases). The CDR3 sequence is 17 residues long. The germline CDR1 and CDR2 sequences are SGHVS and FNYEAQ. V was cut by 5 bases and J by 0 bases, with 14 bases left in between.

The gene calls are TRBV7-9 and TRBJ2-3; 7 nucleotides align to TRBD2. CDR3 length: 18 amino acids. The germline V gene has CDR1 SEHNR and CDR2 FQNEAQ (reference sequence). After removal of 3 bases from V and 8 bases from J, the junction contained 20 bases not matched to a gene. This chain's CDR3 is CASSFISEGAGERGTQYF. The CDR3 DNA reads TGTGCCAGCAGCTTCATCTCAGAGGGCGCGGGAGAACGGGGTACGCAGTATTTT.

This chain connects TRBV28 to TRBJ2-2, with unresolved D. The CDR3 is 16 residues long. With 1 base removed from V and 6 bases from J, the gap between germline ends came to 15 bases. CDR1 MDHEN and CDR2 SYDVKM come from the germline V gene. DNA for the CDR3: TGTGCCAGCAGTTTATTGGTAAAGGGAAGGGCCGGGGAGCTGTTTTTT. It codes for CASSLLVKGRAGELFF. The full variable domain, completed using reference TRBV28 and TRBJ2-2, is DVKVTQSSRYLVKRTGEKVFLECVQDMDHENMFWYRQDPGLGLRLIYFSYDVKMKEKGDIPEGYSVSREKKERFSLILESASTNQTSMYLCASSLLVKGRAGELFFGEGSRLTVL.

In the case of this clone: The junction differs from germline at one of its ends, possibly a read error. The rearrangement uses TRBV5-6 and TRBJ2-5; D might be TRBD1 or TRBD2, each matching 5 bases. This CDR3 region has 11 residues. In germline, CDR1 is SGHDT, CDR2 YYEEEE. The CDR3 spells CASSYGTKVDF. The CDR3 coding sequence is TGTGCCAGCAGCTATGGGACGAAGGTGGACTTC.

V usage is TRBV28 and J usage is TRBJ2-3; D might be TRBD2 (6 bases). The CDR3 consists of 16 residues. CDR1 and CDR2 from the germline V gene are MDHEN and SYDVKM. V lost 5 bases and J 1 base, leaving 16 bases between the germline ends. DNA of the CDR3: TGTGCCAGCAGTCCCCTTGGGGGGAGCCGCACAGATACGCAGTATTTT. The encoded protein is CASSPLGGSRTDTQYF.

This clone was seen a few times. The rearrangement joins TRBV28 to TRBJ2-3, with D perhaps matching TRBD1 or TRBD2 (5 bases each). Germline V gene lookup returns CDR1 MDHEN and CDR2 SYDVKM. V was clipped by 6 bases and J by 6 bases, with 13 bases between them. This CDR3 is 13 amino acids long. CDR3: CASSLFRDDTQYF. In DNA, the CDR3 is TGTGCCAGCAGCCTATTCAGGGACGATACGCAGTATTTT.

This clone was picked up one time. The V gene is TRBV5-1, the J gene TRBJ2-1; the D call may be TRBD1 or TRBD2 (5 bases each). Trimming pared 0 bases from V and 2 bases from J, leaving 9 bases between. CDR1 SGHRS and CDR2 YFSETQ come from the germline V gene. The CDR3 contains 15 residues. The CDR3 DNA reads TGCGCCAGCAGCTTGGGCCAGGGACCCTACAATGAGCAGTTCTTC. It is translated as CASSLGQGPYNEQFF.

The sample holds one count of this clone. The V gene is TRBV5-1, the J gene TRBJ1-1; TRBD1 matches 8 bases. The CDR3 contains 14 residues. Germline assignment: CDR1 SGHRS and CDR2 YFSETQ. Germline trimming cut 2 bases from V and 7 bases from J; bases unmatched to any gene: 7. The CDR3 spells CASSFSQGASEAFF. Written as DNA, the CDR3 is TGCGCCAGCAGCTTTTCCCAGGGGGCAAGTGAAGCTTTCTTT.

V usage is TRBV29-1 and J usage is TRBJ1-1, with D possibly TRBD1 on 5 matching bases. Germline CDR1 reads SQVTM; CDR2 reads ANQGSEA. This CDR3 is 11 amino acids long. V lost 7 bases, J lost 10 bases, and 16 bases lay in between. The CDR3 region is CSAAIQRGAFF. CDR3 sequence (DNA): TGCAGCGCTGCGATACAAAGGGGAGCTTTCTTT.

This clone was seen just once. The CDR3 here is CASSQRLVPTGELFF. As DNA, the CDR3 is TGTGCCAGCAGCCAGCGACTAGTTCCGACCGGGGAGCTGTTTTTT. The chain joins TRBV9 to TRBJ2-2; a possible D gene is TRBD2 (6 bases). Germline CDR1 SGDLS, CDR2 YYNGEE. V was shortened by 4 bases and J by 5 bases, with 15 bases between the two germline ends. CDR3 length: 15 amino acids.

J is TRBJ2-7 and V is TRBV11-1, with 12 bases identical to TRBD2. V shed 4 bases, J shed 6 bases, and the junction held 4 bases outside the gene matches. The CDR3 runs 14 residues. The germline gives CDR1 SGHAT, CDR2 FQDESV (reference sequence). The CDR3 DNA reads as TGTGCCAGCAGCTCTAGCGGGGGGGCAGGCGAGCAGTACTTC. Its protein product is CASSSSGGAGEQYF.

V gene TRBV2 combines with J gene TRBJ2-1; D is unresolved. Trimming removed 4 bases from V and 7 bases from J, with 17 bases in between. CDR1 SNHLY and CDR2 FYNNEI come from the germline V gene. This CDR3 is built from 15 residues. In DNA form, the CDR3 reads TGTGCCAGCAGTGCGGAAACTCTCCGGAATAATGAGCAGTTCTTC. It codes for CASSAETLRNNEQFF.

The V gene is TRBV7-9, the J gene TRBJ1-4, with a possible D match to TRBD1 (5 bases). This CDR3 is 13 amino acids long. V lost 5 bases and J 6 bases, leaving 10 bases between the germline ends. Looked up from germline, CDR1 is SEHNR and CDR2 is FQNEAQ (reference sequence). The CDR3 DNA reads as TGTGCCAGCAGCCCACGGGGGGATGAAAAACTGTTTTTT. It is translated as CASSPRGDEKLFF.

V and J are TRBV7-9 and TRBJ1-2; 10 bases are a match to TRBD1. CDR1 SEHNR and CDR2 FQNEAQ come from the germline V gene (reference sequence). The V and J ends lost 1 base and 8 bases, in that order; junction bases with no gene match: 10. The CDR3 is 16 amino acids. CDR3 coding DNA: TGTGCCAGCAGCTTAGTGGGTTCGGGACAGGGGAACGGCTACACCTTC. It translates to CASSLVGSGQGNGYTF.

V and J are TRBV27 and TRBJ2-6; the D is unclear. Germline loops: CDR1 MNHEY, CDR2 SMNVEV (reference sequence). The V gene lost 7 bases and the J gene lost 0 bases, with 10 bases spanning the gap. This CDR3 comprises 15 residues. The CDR3 region has the DNA TGTGCCAGCACCCCTTTGGGCTCTGGGGCCAACGTCCTGACTTTC. Translation: CASTPLGSGANVLTF.

This chain connects TRBV7-2 to TRBJ1-4; D is undetermined. The CDR3 is made up of 15 amino acids. Per germline, CDR1 SGHTA and CDR2 FQGNSA. V dropped 4 bases and J dropped 5 bases, with 14 bases sitting between them. Written as DNA, the CDR3 is TGTGCCAGCAGCTCCGACGGGAAATCCAATGAAAAACTGTTTTTT. It encodes CASSSDGKSNEKLFF.

This chain joins TRBV19 and TRBJ1-4, with D possibly matching TRBD1 (6 bases). Between the trimmed V and J ends, which lost 3 bases and 3 bases, there was a span of 11 bases. This CDR3 has 15 residues. The germline V gene encodes CDR1 LNHDA and CDR2 SQIVND (reference sequence). In nucleotides, the CDR3 is TGTGCCAGTAGTATTGGGGGACAAGCTAATGAAAAACTGTTTTTT. It specifies CASSIGGQANEKLFF.

This CDR3 reads CSVEGGQGAYNEQFF. CDR3 in DNA: TGCAGCGTTGAAGGGGGACAGGGGGCCTACAATGAGCAGTTCTTC. The V and J genes are TRBV29-1 and TRBJ2-1; TRBD1 matches at 11 bases. The length of the CDR3 is 15 residues. Germline V lookup: CDR1 SQVTM, CDR2 ANQGSEA. After removal of 1 base from V and 2 bases from J, the junction contained 1 base not matched to a gene.

The J gene is TRBJ2-7, the V gene TRBV4-1; 7 bases are a match to TRBD2. Unmatched junction bases numbered 7, after V lost 8 bases and J lost 0 bases. CDR1 MGHRA and CDR2 YSYEKL come from the germline V gene. The CDR3 has 14 amino acids. CDR3 sequence reads: CASSRAGTSYEQYF. The CDR3 DNA is TGCGCCAGCTCAAGAGCGGGGACCTCCTACGAGCAGTACTTC.

J is TRBJ2-5 and V is TRBV5-6; D is uncertain. Trimming removed 1 base at V and 1 base at J, with 8 bases between. Looked up from germline, CDR1 is SGHDT and CDR2 is YYEEEE. The CDR3 runs to 14 residues. The CDR3 sequence: CASSLPQLQETQYF. CDR3 bases: TGTGCCAGCAGCTTGCCCCAGCTCCAAGAGACCCAGTACTTC.

The V and J genes are TRBV28 and TRBJ1-2; D is uncertain. Germline V gene sequence: CDR1 MDHEN, CDR2 SYDVKM. The CDR3 contains 15 residues. Trimming removed 6 bases from V and 1 base from J, with 15 bases in between. CDR3 in amino acids: CASSPLEAGNYGYTF. The CDR3 DNA reads as TGTGCCAGCAGCCCCCTAGAGGCGGGTAACTATGGCTACACCTTC.

The V and J genes are TRBV5-4 and TRBJ2-7; D possibly corresponds to TRBD1 (7 bases). The CDR3 runs 14 residues. Germline V gene sequence: CDR1 SGHNT, CDR2 YYREEE (reference sequence). V was pared by 4 bases and J by 6 bases, with 17 bases between. CDR3 protein: CASSLVQGGGEQYF. Here the CDR3 DNA reads TGTGCCAGCAGCCTCGTCCAGGGGGGAGGCGAGCAGTACTTC.

In its sample, this clone was seen a few times. V usage is TRBV6-5 and J usage is TRBJ1-3, with D hard to call. The CDR3 contains 14 residues. With 6 bases removed from V and 4 bases from J, the gap between germline ends came to 13 bases. The germline V gene encodes CDR1 MNHEY and CDR2 SVGAGI. The CDR3, as DNA: TGTGCCAGCAGCCTTCACCGCGGGGGAAACACCATATATTTT. The encoded protein is CASSLHRGGNTIYF.